Following are 17 T cell receptor beta chains from one sample sequenced in a study of T-cell memory formation after mild COVID-19. One entry per CDR3 protein results from TCRdb running MiXCR on the 5' RACE reads. The sample consists of 300,000 to 400,000 distinct CDR3 sequences, 25% to 30% of them appearing once. The sequenced sample consisted of PBMCs or a T cell subset sorted from them (not recorded which). Source of these receptors: an adult woman who had mild COVID-19 (a few samples of this study predate the infection). Cell type and time point are not known.

This chain uses TRBV3-1 with TRBJ2-5; D is undetermined. Germline CDR1 reads LGHDT; CDR2 reads YNNKEL (reference sequence). The CDR3 has 13 residues. Trimming removed 4 bases at V and 3 bases at J, with 9 bases between. The CDR3 is CASSPSVKETQYF. Written as DNA, the CDR3 is TGTGCCAGCAGCCCCTCTGTCAAAGAGACCCAGTACTTC.

The rearrangement uses TRBV7-2 and TRBJ2-2, with TRBD2 matching over 8 bases. This CDR3 has 13 amino acids. Germline CDR1 and CDR2: SGHTA and FQGNSA. Unmatched junction bases numbered 4, after V lost 10 bases and J lost 3 bases. The CDR3 here is CATTSGHTGELFF. In nucleotides, the CDR3 is TGTGCCACCACTAGCGGACACACCGGGGAGCTGTTTTTT. Full variable domain (rest looked up from reference TRBV7-2 and TRBJ2-2): GAGVSQSPSNKVTEKGKDVELRCDPISGHTALYWYRQSLGQGLEFLIYFQGNSAPDKSGLPSDRFSAERTGGSVSTLTIQRTQQEDSAVYLCATTSGHTGELFFGEGSRLTVL.

The rearrangement uses TRBV5-6 and TRBJ2-3, with D unclear. CDR3 length: 12 amino acids. Deletions cut 5 bases from V and 8 bases from J, with 12 bases between. Germline CDR1 and CDR2: SGHDT and YYEEEE. This CDR3 is CASSSGRGTQYF. CDR3 coding DNA: TGTGCCAGCAGTTCCGGGCGCGGTACGCAGTATTTT.

This clonotype was counted between two and nine times. The gene calls are TRBV7-2 and TRBJ1-4; maybe TRBD1 (5 bases). The V gene's germline CDR1 is SGHTA and CDR2 FQGNSA. Trimming removed 5 bases at V and 4 bases at J, with 17 bases between. CDR3 size: 16 residues. In nucleotides, the CDR3 is TGTGCCAGCAGCCCACAGGCGGGGCAGGTTAATGAAAAACTGTTTTTT. This gives the protein CASSPQAGQVNEKLFF.

The chain couples TRBV27 to TRBJ1-3, with no clear D. The CDR3 length is 15 residues. Looked up from germline, CDR1 is MNHEY and CDR2 is SMNVEV (reference sequence). Trimming removed 5 bases at V and 0 bases at J, with 11 bases between. This chain's CDR3 is CASSLDPGSGNTIYF. The CDR3 region has the DNA TGTGCCAGCAGTCTGGACCCAGGCTCTGGAAACACCATATATTTT.

This chain joins TRBV29-1 and TRBJ2-1, with D tentatively TRBD2 (6 bases). CDR1 and CDR2 from the germline V gene are SQVTM and ANQGSEA. This CDR3 region has 11 residues. The DNA for the CDR3 is TGCGCAGGGAGGCGGGCCTTTGAGCAGTTCTTC. As protein: CAGRRAFEQFF.

This chain joins TRBV11-2 and TRBJ1-1; D possibly corresponds to TRBD1 (5 bases). Between the trimmed V and J ends, which lost 0 bases and 3 bases, there was a span of 11 bases. The CDR3 sequence is 15 residues long. Germline V gene sequence: CDR1 SGHAT, CDR2 FQNNGV. The DNA for the CDR3 is TGTGCCAGCAGCTTAGATTGGGGGTACGACACTGAAGCTTTCTTT. This sequence encodes CASSLDWGYDTEAFF.

This clonotype was observed a handful of times. The chain is built from TRBV7-9 and TRBJ1-2; 7 positions match TRBD1. CDR1 and CDR2 (germline): SEHNR, FQNEAQ (reference sequence). Trimming cost V 4 bases and J 2 bases; bases outside gene matches: 7. The CDR3 is 15 residues long. The CDR3 protein is CASSSRQGSNYGYTF. DNA for the CDR3: TGTGCCAGCAGCTCCCGACAGGGATCAAACTATGGCTACACCTTC.

V gene TRBV12-3 or TRBV12-4 combines with J gene TRBJ1-2, with D unclear. The CDR3 has 13 amino acids. V was clipped by 1 base and J by 4 bases, with 7 bases between them. The CDR3: CASSLVESYGYTF. Here the CDR3 DNA reads TGTGCCAGCAGTTTAGTGGAGTCCTATGGCTACACCTTC.

The genes are TRBV24-1 and TRBJ2-1; no reliable D call. The CDR3 is 16 residues long. Looked up from germline, CDR1 is KGHDR and CDR2 is SFDVKD. Trimming left V 6 bases short and J 2 bases short, with 16 bases between. CDR3 region: CATSTSPGPTYNEQFF. CDR3 in DNA: TGTGCCACCAGTACAAGTCCGGGCCCCACCTACAATGAGCAGTTCTTC.

This clonotype was found a few times. The chain employs TRBV12-3 or TRBV12-4 and TRBJ2-7; D not resolved. The CDR3 has 14 residues. V was cut by 5 bases and J by 1 base, with 12 bases left in between. This CDR3 reads CASSTYAVSYEQYF. For the CDR3, the DNA is TGTGCCAGCAGTACGTATGCCGTATCCTACGAGCAGTACTTC.

V is TRBV6-5 and J is TRBJ2-1; D is possibly TRBD1 (5 bases). The CDR3 covers 11 residues. The V end lost 8 bases, the J end lost 9 bases, and 11 bases lay between the germline ends. The germline CDR1 and CDR2 sequences are MNHEY and SVGAGI. The CDR3 sequence: CASGQSIEQFF. CDR3 coding DNA: TGTGCCAGCGGACAATCCATTGAGCAGTTCTTC.

The chain joins TRBV20-1 to TRBJ2-5, with D uncertain. Trimming took 0 bases from V and 5 from J, leaving 13 bases between them. Germline V gives CDR1 DFQATT, CDR2 SNEGSKA (reference sequence). The CDR3 length is 14 residues. This chain's CDR3 is CSARDRPDPETQYF. For the CDR3, the DNA is TGCAGTGCTAGAGATCGGCCGGACCCGGAGACCCAGTACTTC.

This rearrangement joins TRBV5-5 to TRBJ2-7; 8 bases line up with TRBD1. Germline loops: CDR1 SGHKS, CDR2 YYEKEE (reference sequence). The V and J ends lost 0 bases and 3 bases, in that order; junction bases with no gene match: 11. CDR3 length: 17 residues. Here the CDR3 DNA reads TGTGCCAGCAGCTTGGAACTTTCGGGACAGGCTATCTACGAGCAGTACTTC. This translates into CASSLELSGQAIYEQYF.

The chain carries TRBV5-1 and TRBJ2-1; 8 nucleotides match TRBD2. CDR1 SGHRS and CDR2 YFSETQ come from the germline V gene. This CDR3 region has 18 residues. Trimming removed 0 bases from V and 0 bases from J; junction bases left unmatched: 8. The CDR3 DNA sequence: TGCGCCAGCAGCTTGGCGGTAGCGGGGTCTAGCTCCTACAATGAGCAGTTCTTC. This sequence encodes CASSLAVAGSSSYNEQFF. The variable domain in full, completed from reference TRBV5-1 and TRBJ2-1, reads KAGVTQTPRYLIKTRGQQVTLSCSPISGHRSVSWYQQTPGQGLQFLFEYFSETQRNKGNFPGRFSGRQFSNSRSEMNVSTLELGDSALYLCASSLAVAGSSSYNEQFFGPGTRLTVL.

The chain couples TRBV5-1 to TRBJ1-2; TRBD1 agrees at 11 bases. The CDR3 sequence is 14 residues long. Per the germline V gene, CDR1 is SGHRS and CDR2 is YFSETQ. V lost 5 bases to trimming and J lost 6 bases; unmatched junction nucleotides: 6. The CDR3 DNA follows: TGCGCCAGCAGTTCGGGACAGGGGGAAGATGGCTACACCTTC. It yields the protein CASSSGQGEDGYTF.

This clonotype was counted a few times. The gene calls are TRBV6-2 or TRBV6-3 and TRBJ2-1, with D maybe TRBD2 (5 bases). The CDR3 has 15 residues. The germline V gene encodes CDR1 MNHEY and CDR2 SVGEGT. V gave up 1 base and J gave up 2 bases, with 9 bases separating them. The CDR3 loop is CASSYYGVTYNEQFF. The CDR3, as DNA: TGTGCCAGCAGTTACTACGGGGTTACCTACAATGAGCAGTTCTTC.